This passage covers 14 T cell receptor beta chains from one sample sequenced in a study of CD8 T cells in ankylosing spondylitis. MiXCR, run by TCRdb on the 5' RACE reads, gives a single entry per CDR3 protein. The sample has about 240,000 distinct CDR3 sequences, approximately 12% seen once. Specimen: blood, either unsorted or a sorted T cell fraction (not recorded which). The receptors come from a male donor with ankylosing spondylitis or in good health (not recorded which).

This clonotype has ten or more counts. The chain uses TRBV20-1 and TRBJ2-3; D possibly corresponds to TRBD2 (6 bases). Germline CDR1 and CDR2: DFQATT and SNEGSKA (reference sequence). This CDR3 spans 14 amino acids. The ends were cut back, 3 bases at V and 4 bases at J, with 14 bases in the middle. The CDR3 here is CSARGFTGADTQYF. CDR3 DNA sequence: TGCAGTGCTAGGGGATTCACGGGGGCAGATACGCAGTATTTT.

The rearrangement uses TRBV7-9 and TRBJ2-7; TRBD1 matches 7 bases. There are 14 residues in the CDR3. The V gene end was trimmed by 11 bases and the J gene end by 3 bases; junction bases not matched to a gene: 13. Germline V CDR1 and CDR2: SEHNR, FQNEAQ (reference sequence). CDR3 sequence (DNA): TGTGCCGGACCAGATTCGGGACAGCTCTACGAGCAGTACTTC. Its translation is CAGPDSGQLYEQYF. Drawing the rest from reference TRBV7-9 and TRBJ2-7, the complete variable domain is DTGVSQNPRHKITKRGQNVTFRCDPISEHNRLYWYRQTLGQGPEFLTYFQNEAQLEKSRLLSDRFSAERPKGSFSTLEIQRTEQGDSAMYLCAGPDSGQLYEQYFGPGTRLTVT.

This clonotype has at least ten counts. The chain is built from TRBV12-3 or TRBV12-4 and TRBJ2-1; TRBD2 agrees at 13 bases. The CDR3 extends over 16 amino acids. V lost 6 bases, J lost 7 bases, and 9 bases stayed unmatched. CDR3 region: CASRDPTSGRPNEQFF. In DNA, the CDR3 is TGTGCCAGCAGGGACCCGACTAGCGGGAGGCCTAATGAGCAGTTCTTC.

This clonotype was recorded many times. This sequence joins TRBV12-3 or TRBV12-4 and TRBJ1-1, with D possibly being TRBD1 (5 bases). The CDR3 is made up of 11 amino acids. Trimming removed 3 bases from V and 11 bases from J, with 10 bases in between. The DNA of the CDR3 is TGTGCCAGCAGTTTCGGAGGGGAGGCTTTCTTT. Amino acids: CASSFGGEAFF.

This clonotype was observed many times. The chain links TRBV12-3 or TRBV12-4 to TRBJ1-3, with D perhaps matching TRBD1 (6 bases). V shed 6 bases and J shed 3 bases, with 12 bases lying between them. The CDR3 runs 14 residues. The CDR3 nucleotides are TGTGCCAGCAGCCTGGACAGCTTTGGAAACACCATATATTTT. Its protein product is CASSLDSFGNTIYF.

This chain connects TRBV6-1 to TRBJ2-2; TRBD1 or TRBD2 may be the D gene (5 bases each). The CDR3 has 14 amino acids. Germline-derived CDR1 and CDR2 are MNHNS and SASEGT. Between the trimmed V and J ends, which lost 6 bases and 6 bases, there was a span of 14 bases. In DNA, the CDR3 is TGTGCCAGCAGCGCCGGGACCTCTTCCGGGGAGCTGTTTTTT. Its protein is CASSAGTSSGELFF.

This chain joins TRBV7-2 and TRBJ2-3; D possibly uses TRBD1 or TRBD2 (5 bases each). V dropped 3 bases and J dropped 7 bases, with 14 bases sitting between them. The CDR3 has 14 residues. Germline V lookup: CDR1 SGHTA, CDR2 FQGNSA. CDR3 DNA: TGTGCCAGCAGCTTCGGGGACGCAGGAAATACGCAGTATTTT. This encodes CASSFGDAGNTQYF.

This clonotype was seen only a few times. V and J are TRBV7-2 and TRBJ1-5, with 11 bases identical to TRBD1. Germline loops: CDR1 SGHTA, CDR2 FQGNSA. The CDR3 length is 15 residues. Germline trimming cut 3 bases from V and 11 bases from J; bases unmatched to any gene: 9. The CDR3 coding sequence is TGTGCCAGCAGCTTGGGACAGGGGGGACGCTGGTCCCAGCATTTT. Amino acid sequence: CASSLGQGGRWSQHF.

The chain joins TRBV6-4 to TRBJ2-2, with 7 bases that match TRBD2. The CDR3 loop spans 16 amino acids. Germline V gives CDR1 MRHNA, CDR2 SNTAGT. The J segment lost 0 bases and the V segment lost 6 bases, leaving 7 bases of the junction unmatched. The CDR3 loop is CASSASGNANTGELFF. CDR3 sequence (DNA): TGTGCCAGCAGCGCTAGCGGAAACGCGAACACCGGGGAGCTGTTTTTT.

This clonotype came up many times. The chain joins TRBV5-1 to TRBJ2-3; TRBD2 might be the D (5 bases). This CDR3 region has 15 residues. V was pared by 0 bases and J by 5 bases, with 13 bases between. In germline, CDR1 is SGHRS, CDR2 YFSETQ. The CDR3 DNA reads TGCGCCAGCAGCTTGGGGTTGGGAGTAGTAGATACGCAGTATTTT. It translates to CASSLGLGVVDTQYF.

Many counts were recorded for this clonotype. J is TRBJ2-5 and V is TRBV20-1; D is undetermined. The V gene's germline CDR1 is DFQATT and CDR2 SNEGSKA (reference sequence). This CDR3 comprises 14 residues. V lost 0 bases, J lost 0 bases, and 8 bases lay in between. Here the CDR3 reads CSARDTQYQETQYF. As DNA, the CDR3 is TGCAGTGCTAGAGATACGCAGTACCAAGAGACCCAGTACTTC.

The chain couples TRBV5-1 to TRBJ2-7, with D possibly called TRBD1 or TRBD2 (5 bases each). Germline assignment: CDR1 SGHRS and CDR2 YFSETQ. The length of the CDR3 is 14 residues. V was cut by 0 bases and J by 0 bases, with 7 bases left in between. The CDR3, as DNA: TGCGCCAGCAGCTTGGGGGACCCCTCCTACGAGCAGTACTTC. It specifies CASSLGDPSYEQYF.

This clonotype came up many times. The chain links TRBV4-1 to TRBJ1-6, with 9 bases that match TRBD1. The CDR3 loop spans 14 amino acids. CDR1 is MGHRA, CDR2 YSYEKL, per germline. V was pared by 4 bases and J by 9 bases, with 4 bases of the junction left unmatched. DNA of the CDR3: TGCGCCAGCAGCCCGGGACAGGGCAGTTCACCCCTCCACTTT. As protein: CASSPGQGSSPLHF.

This clonotype turned up a few times. The V call is TRBV6-2 or TRBV6-3, the J call TRBJ2-3, with TRBD2 matching 10 bases. V lost 4 bases and J lost 4; bases outside the gene matches: 23. This CDR3 spans 21 amino acids. CDR1 MNHEY and CDR2 SVGEGT come from the germline V gene. CDR3 in DNA: TGTGCCAGCAGTTTGGGTCAAAGGAGAGCGGGGGGGCCGGAGAATTCAGATACGCAGTATTTT. Translation: CASSLGQRRAGGPENSDTQYF.